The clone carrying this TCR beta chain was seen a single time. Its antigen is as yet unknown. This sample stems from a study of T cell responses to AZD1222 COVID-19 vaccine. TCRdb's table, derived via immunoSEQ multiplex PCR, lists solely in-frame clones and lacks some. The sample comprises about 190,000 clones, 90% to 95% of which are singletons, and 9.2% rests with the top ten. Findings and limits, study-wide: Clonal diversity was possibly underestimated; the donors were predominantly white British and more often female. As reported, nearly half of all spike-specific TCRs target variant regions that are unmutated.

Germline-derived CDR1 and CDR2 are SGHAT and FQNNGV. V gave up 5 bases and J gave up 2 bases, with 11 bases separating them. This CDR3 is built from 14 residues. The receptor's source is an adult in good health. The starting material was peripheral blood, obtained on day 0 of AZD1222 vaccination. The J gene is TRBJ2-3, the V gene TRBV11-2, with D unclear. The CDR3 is CASSPRLTTDTQYF. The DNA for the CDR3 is TGTGCCAGCAGCCCTAGGCTCACCACAGATACGCAGTATTTT.